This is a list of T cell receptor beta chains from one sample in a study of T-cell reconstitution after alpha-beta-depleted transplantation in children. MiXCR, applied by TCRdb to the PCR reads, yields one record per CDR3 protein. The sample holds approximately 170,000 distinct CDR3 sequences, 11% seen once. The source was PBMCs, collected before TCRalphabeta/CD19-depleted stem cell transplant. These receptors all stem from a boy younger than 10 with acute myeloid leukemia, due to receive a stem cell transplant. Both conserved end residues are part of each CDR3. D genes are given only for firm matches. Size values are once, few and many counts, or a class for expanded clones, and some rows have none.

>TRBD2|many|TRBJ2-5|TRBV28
CASSFFGASGQDTQYF
TGTGCCAGCAGTTTTTTCGGGGCTAGCGGCCAAGATACCCAGTACTTC
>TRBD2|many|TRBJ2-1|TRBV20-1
CSARDYGTSGREGPYNEQFF
TGCAGTGCTAGAGATTACGGGACTAGCGGGAGGGAGGGACCTTACAATGAGCAGTTCTTC
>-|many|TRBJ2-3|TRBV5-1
CASTLFGRTDTQYF
TGCGCCAGCACTTTATTCGGGCGCACAGATACGCAGTATTTT
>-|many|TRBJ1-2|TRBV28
CASSLGDGGYGYTF
TGTGCCAGCAGTTTGGGAGATGGGGGCTATGGCTACACCTTC
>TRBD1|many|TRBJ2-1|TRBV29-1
CSVRQGLYNEQFF
TGCAGCGTGCGACAGGGATTATACAATGAGCAGTTCTTC
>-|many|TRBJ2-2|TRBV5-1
CASSLDGLYTGELFF
TGCGCCAGCAGCTTGGATGGACTCTACACCGGGGAGCTGTTTTTT
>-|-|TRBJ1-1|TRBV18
CASSPTDSNTEAFF
TGTGCCAGCTCACCAACAGACTCGAACACTGAAGCTTTCTTT
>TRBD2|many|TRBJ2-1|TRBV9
CASSPQGLAGGSYNEQFF
TGTGCCAGCAGCCCTCAGGGACTAGCGGGAGGCTCCTACAATGAGCAGTTCTTC
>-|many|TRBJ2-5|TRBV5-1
CASCLIPGETQYF
TGCGCCAGCTGTTTAATACCGGGGGAGACCCAGTACTTC
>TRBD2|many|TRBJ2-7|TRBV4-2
CASSQDEGLAVHYEQYF
TGTGCCAGCAGCCAAGATGAGGGACTAGCGGTACACTACGAGCAGTACTTC
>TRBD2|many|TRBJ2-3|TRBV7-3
CASSLLSSGGPYTQYF
TGTGCCAGCAGCCTCCTCTCTAGCGGGGGACCCTATACGCAGTATTTT
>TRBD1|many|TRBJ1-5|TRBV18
CASSLLTGGNNQPQHF
TGTGCCAGCTCACTTTTAACAGGGGGTAACAATCAGCCCCAGCATTTT
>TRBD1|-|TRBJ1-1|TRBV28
CASTVTGSNTEAFF
TGTGCCAGCACCGTGACAGGGTCCAACACTGAAGCTTTCTTT
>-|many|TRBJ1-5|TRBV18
CASSPEGPQPQHF
TGTGCCAGCTCACCTGAGGGCCCGCAGCCCCAGCATTTT
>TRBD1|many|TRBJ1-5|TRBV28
CASSLWTGRISNQPQHF
TGTGCCAGCAGTTTATGGACAGGGCGGATTAGCAATCAGCCCCAGCATTTT
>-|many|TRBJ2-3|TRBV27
CASSLSPPGVSPTDTQYF
TGTGCCAGCAGTTTATCGCCGCCTGGGGTGTCCCCCACAGATACGCAGTATTTT
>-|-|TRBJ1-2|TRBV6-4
CTCSFTQGGYTF
TGTACCTGCAGTTTTACCCAGGGAGGCTACACCTTC
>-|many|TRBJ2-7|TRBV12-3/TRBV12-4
CASTIWEAGKEQYF
TGTGCCAGCACCATATGGGAGGCAGGTAAAGAGCAGTACTTC
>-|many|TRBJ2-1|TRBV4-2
CASSQAFSPGPYNEQFF
TGTGCCAGCAGCCAAGCCTTCTCCCCCGGTCCCTACAATGAGCAGTTCTTC
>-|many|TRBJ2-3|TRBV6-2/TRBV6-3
CASRRPSDTQYF
TGTGCCAGCAGGCGACCCTCAGATACGCAGTATTTT
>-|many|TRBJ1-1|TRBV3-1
CASSPLARSGGTEAFF
TGTGCCAGCAGCCCCCTAGCTCGCTCGGGGGGGACTGAAGCTTTCTTT
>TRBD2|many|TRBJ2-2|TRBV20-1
CSARVAGINTGELFF
TGCAGTGCTAGAGTAGCGGGGATTAACACCGGGGAGCTGTTTTTT
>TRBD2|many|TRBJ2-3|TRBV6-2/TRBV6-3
CASSTYSGGLTDTQYF
TGTGCCAGCAGTACGTATAGCGGGGGACTCACAGATACGCAGTATTTT
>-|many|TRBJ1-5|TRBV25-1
CASSAPPSNQPQHF
TGTGCCAGCAGTGCCCCCCCTTCCAATCAGCCCCAGCATTTT
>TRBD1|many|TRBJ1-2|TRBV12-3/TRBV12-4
CASSLEYRDSLNYGYTF
TGTGCCAGCAGTTTAGAGTACCGGGACAGCCTTAACTATGGCTACACCTTC
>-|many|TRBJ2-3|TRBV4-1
CASSQVGGDTQYF
TGCGCCAGCAGCCAAGTGGGGGGTGATACGCAGTATTTT
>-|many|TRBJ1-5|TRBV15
CATSRQGNHPQHF
TGTGCCACCAGCAGACAGGGCAATCACCCCCAGCATTTT
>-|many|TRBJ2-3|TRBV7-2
CASSSRLGDKDTQYF
TGTGCCAGCAGCTCACGACTAGGCGACAAAGATACGCAGTATTTT